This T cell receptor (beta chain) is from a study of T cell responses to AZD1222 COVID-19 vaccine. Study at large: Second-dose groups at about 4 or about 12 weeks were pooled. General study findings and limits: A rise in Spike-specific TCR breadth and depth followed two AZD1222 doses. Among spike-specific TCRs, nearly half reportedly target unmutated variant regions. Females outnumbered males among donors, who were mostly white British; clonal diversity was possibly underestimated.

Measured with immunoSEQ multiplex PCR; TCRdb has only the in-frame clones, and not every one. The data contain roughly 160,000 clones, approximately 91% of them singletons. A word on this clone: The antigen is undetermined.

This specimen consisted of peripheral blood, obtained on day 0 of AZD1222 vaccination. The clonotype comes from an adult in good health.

The chain's CDR3 is CATSDLHRVGRVNTEAFF. For the CDR3, the DNA is TGTGCCACCAGTGATTTGCACCGGGTGGGAAGGGTGAACACTGAAGCTTTCTTT. The V and J genes are TRBV24-1 and TRBJ1-1; D gene unclear. Trimming stripped 0 bases from V and 0 bases from J, with 16 bases between. The V gene's germline CDR1 is KGHDR and CDR2 SFDVKD. This CDR3 has 18 amino acids.